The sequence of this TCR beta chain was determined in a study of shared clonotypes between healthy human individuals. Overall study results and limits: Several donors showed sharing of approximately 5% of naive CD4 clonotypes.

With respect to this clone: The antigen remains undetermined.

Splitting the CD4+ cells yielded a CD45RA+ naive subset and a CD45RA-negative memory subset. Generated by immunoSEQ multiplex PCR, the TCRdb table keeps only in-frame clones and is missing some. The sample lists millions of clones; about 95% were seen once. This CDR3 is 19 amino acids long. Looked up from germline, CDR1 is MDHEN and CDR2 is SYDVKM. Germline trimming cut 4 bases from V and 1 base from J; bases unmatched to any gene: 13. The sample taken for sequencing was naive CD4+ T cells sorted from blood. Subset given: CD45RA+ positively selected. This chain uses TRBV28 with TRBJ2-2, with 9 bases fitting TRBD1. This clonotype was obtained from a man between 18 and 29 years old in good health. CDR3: CASSYLWTGASLNTGELFF. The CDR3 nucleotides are TGTGCCAGCAGTTACCTATGGACAGGGGCCTCCTTGAACACCGGGGAGCTGTTTTTT. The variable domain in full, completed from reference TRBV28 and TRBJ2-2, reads DVKVTQSSRYLVKRTGEKVFLECVQDMDHENMFWYRQDPGLGLRLIYFSYDVKMKEKGDIPEGYSVSREKKERFSLILESASTNQTSMYLCASSYLWTGASLNTGELFFGEGSRLTVL.